This T cell receptor beta chain came from a study of T cell responses to AZD1222 COVID-19 vaccine. The wider study: It was second doses at about 4 or about 12 weeks that were pooled. Whole-study results and caveats: Donors in the cohort were predominantly white British and more often female, and clonal diversity was possibly underestimated. In all cases, repertoires were sampled only after the peak T cell response.

As concerns this clone: Antigen: not known.

This table comes from immunoSEQ multiplex PCR, and its TCRdb copy is limited to in-frame clones, with some not included. This sample has 96,000 or so clones; 75% to 90% occur once, and the top ten carry approximately 24%. The CDR3 sequence is 11 residues long. Germline V lookup: CDR1 KGHDR, CDR2 SFDVKD. Trimming took 6 bases from V and 8 from J, leaving 7 bases between them. This receptor was taken from an adult in good health. Here the sequenced sample was peripheral blood, taken on day 0 of AZD1222 vaccination. This chain connects TRBV24-1 to TRBJ2-1, with D unclear. CDR3 residues: CATSFSHEQFF. The CDR3 DNA reads as TGTGCCACCAGTTTCTCCCATGAGCAGTTCTTC.